Here is one T cell receptor beta chain with its context. This sample is drawn from a study of blood T cell repertoires in COVID-19. Study at large: The United States, Italy and Spain were the sources of the acute and convalescent COVID-19 samples. PBMCs, B-cell-depleted T cells, or T cells provided the cDNA or gDNA that made up the material.

Germline V gene data show CDR1 as MNHNS and CDR2 as SASEGT. Trimming took 0 bases from V and 6 from J; bases not matched to a gene: 6. The CDR3 has 16 amino acids. Per the original methods: Researchers report that nucleated cell counts were estimated from reference gene primer amplification. Assay: immunoSEQ multiplex PCR; the TCRdb copy retains only in-frame clones and omits some. Clone size and V and J calls were adopted from that table, with D and trimming inferred from the DNA. The table has almost 250,000 clones, about nine tenths seen once. The origin of this receptor is a woman aged 55-69 years who had recovered from COVID-19. J is TRBJ1-5 and V is TRBV6-1, with 9 bases that match TRBD1. The sequenced sample was peripheral blood. In DNA, the CDR3 is TGTGCCAGCAGTGAAGCGGGACAGGGAATTCCTCAGCCCCAGCATTTT. It is translated as CASSEAGQGIPQPQHF.